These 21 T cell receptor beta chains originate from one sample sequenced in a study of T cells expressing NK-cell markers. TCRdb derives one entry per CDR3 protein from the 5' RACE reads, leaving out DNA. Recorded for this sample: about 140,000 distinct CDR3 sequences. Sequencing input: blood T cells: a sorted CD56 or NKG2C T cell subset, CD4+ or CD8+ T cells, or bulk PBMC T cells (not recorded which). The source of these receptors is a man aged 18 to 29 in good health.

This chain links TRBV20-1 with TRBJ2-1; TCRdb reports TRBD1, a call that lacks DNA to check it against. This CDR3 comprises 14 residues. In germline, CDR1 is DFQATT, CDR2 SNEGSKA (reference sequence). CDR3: CSAWDGGSYNEQFF.

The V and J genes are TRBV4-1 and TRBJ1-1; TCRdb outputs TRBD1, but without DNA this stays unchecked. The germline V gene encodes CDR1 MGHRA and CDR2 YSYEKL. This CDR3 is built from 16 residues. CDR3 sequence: CASSPHGGQWNTEAFF.

This chain's CDR3 is CASSFGGGMGNEQFF. V and J are TRBV3-1 and TRBJ2-1; TCRdb indicates TRBD1, and absent DNA this call remains unverified. The CDR3 loop spans 15 amino acids. Looked up from germline, CDR1 is LGHDT and CDR2 is YNNKEL (reference sequence).

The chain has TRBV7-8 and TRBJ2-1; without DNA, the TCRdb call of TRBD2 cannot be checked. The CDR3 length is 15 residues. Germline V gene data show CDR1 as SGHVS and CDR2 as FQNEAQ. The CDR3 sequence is CASSLGEMFYNEQFF.

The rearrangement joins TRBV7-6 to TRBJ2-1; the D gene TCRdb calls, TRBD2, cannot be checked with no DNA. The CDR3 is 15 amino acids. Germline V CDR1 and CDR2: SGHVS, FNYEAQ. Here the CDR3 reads CASSLVAGAPGEQFF.

CDR3 loop: CASSLGQGDADTQYF. This rearrangement joins TRBV11-1 to TRBJ2-3; TCRdb calls TRBD1, which cannot be checked without DNA. Germline CDR1 reads SGHAT; CDR2 reads FQDESV (reference sequence). This CDR3 contains 15 residues.

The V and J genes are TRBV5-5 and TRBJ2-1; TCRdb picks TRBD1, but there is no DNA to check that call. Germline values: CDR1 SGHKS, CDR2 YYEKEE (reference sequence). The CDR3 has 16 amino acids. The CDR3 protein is CASSLEPGGPHNEQFF.

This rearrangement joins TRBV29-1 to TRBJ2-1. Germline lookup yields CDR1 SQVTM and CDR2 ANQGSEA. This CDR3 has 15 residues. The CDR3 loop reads CSVEGLVRAYNEQFF.

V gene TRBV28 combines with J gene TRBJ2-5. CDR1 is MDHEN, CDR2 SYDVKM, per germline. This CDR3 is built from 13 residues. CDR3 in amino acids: CASSLLSAETQYF. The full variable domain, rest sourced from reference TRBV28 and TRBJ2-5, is DVKVTQSSRYLVKRTGEKVFLECVQDMDHENMFWYRQDPGLGLRLIYFSYDVKMKEKGDIPEGYSVSREKKERFSLILESASTNQTSMYLCASSLLSAETQYFGPGTRLLVL.

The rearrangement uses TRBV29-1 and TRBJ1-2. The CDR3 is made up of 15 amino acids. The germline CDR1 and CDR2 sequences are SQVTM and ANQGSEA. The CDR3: CSVAASSSANYGYTF.

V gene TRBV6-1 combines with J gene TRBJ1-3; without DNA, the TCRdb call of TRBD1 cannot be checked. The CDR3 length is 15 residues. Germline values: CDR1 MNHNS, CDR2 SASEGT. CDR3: CASSTTGTAGNTIYF.

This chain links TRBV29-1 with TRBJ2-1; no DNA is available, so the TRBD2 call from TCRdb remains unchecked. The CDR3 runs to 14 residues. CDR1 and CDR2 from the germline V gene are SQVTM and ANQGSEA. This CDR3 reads CSVEGTEPSGEQFF.

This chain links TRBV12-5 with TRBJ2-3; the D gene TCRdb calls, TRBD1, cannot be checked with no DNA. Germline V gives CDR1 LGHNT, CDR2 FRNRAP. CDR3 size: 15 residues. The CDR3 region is CASDWTGSSGDTQYF. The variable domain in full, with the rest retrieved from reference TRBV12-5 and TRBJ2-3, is DARVTQTPRHKVTEMGQEVTMRCQPILGHNTVFWYRQTMMQGLELLAYFRNRAPLDDSGMPKDRFSAEMPDATLATLKIQPSEPRDSAVYFCASDWTGSSGDTQYFGPGTRLTVL.

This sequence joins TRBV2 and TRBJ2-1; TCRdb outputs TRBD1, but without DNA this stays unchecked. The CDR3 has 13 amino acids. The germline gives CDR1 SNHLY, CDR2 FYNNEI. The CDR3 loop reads CASRAEQGALQFF. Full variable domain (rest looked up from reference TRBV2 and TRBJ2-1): EPEVTQTPSHQVTQMGQEVILRCVPISNHLYFYWYRQILGQKVEFLVSFYNNEISEKSEIFDDQFSVERPDGSNFTLKIRSTKLEDSAMYFCASRAEQGALQFFGPGTRLTVL.

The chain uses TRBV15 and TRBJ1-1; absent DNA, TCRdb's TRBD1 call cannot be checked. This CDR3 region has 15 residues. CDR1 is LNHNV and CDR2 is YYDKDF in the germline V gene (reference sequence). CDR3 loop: CATRTGDRMNTEAFF.

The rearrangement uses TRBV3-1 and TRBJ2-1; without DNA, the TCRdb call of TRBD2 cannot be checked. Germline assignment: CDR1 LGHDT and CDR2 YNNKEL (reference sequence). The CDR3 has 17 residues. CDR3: CASSQLSSTSSYNEQFF.

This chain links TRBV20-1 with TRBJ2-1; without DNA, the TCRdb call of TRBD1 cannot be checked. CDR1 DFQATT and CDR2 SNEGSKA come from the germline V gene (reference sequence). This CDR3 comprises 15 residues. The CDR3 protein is CSASPWGGGYNEQFF.

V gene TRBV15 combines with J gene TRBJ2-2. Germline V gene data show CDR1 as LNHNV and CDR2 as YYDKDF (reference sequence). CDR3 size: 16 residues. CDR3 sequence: CATSRELPVNTGELFF.

The CDR3: CASSFIGDAGLGDTQYF. The chain has TRBV7-8 and TRBJ2-3; the TCRdb call, TRBD2, lacks DNA for checking. Germline V gene sequence: CDR1 SGHVS, CDR2 FQNEAQ. The CDR3 spans 17 residues. Complete variable domain (other parts from reference TRBV7-8 and TRBJ2-3): GAGVSQSPRYKVAKRGQDVALRCDPISGHVSLFWYQQALGQGPEFLTYFQNEAQLDKSGLPSDRFFAERPEGSVSTLKIQRTQQEDSAVYLCASSFIGDAGLGDTQYFGPGTRLTVL.

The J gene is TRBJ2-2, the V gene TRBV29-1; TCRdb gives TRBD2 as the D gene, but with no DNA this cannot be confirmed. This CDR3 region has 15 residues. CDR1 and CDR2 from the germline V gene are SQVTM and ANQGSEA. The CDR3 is CSVESAGGVPGELFF.

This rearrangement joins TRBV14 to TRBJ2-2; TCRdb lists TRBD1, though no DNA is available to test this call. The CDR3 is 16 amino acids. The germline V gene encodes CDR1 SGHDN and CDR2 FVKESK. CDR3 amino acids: CASRLTGQGADGELFF. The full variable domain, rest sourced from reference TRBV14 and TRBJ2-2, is EAGVTQFPSHSVIEKGQTVTLRCDPISGHDNLYWYRRVMGKEIKFLLHFVKESKQDESGMPNNRFLAERTGGTYSTLKVQPAELEDSGVYFCASRLTGQGADGELFFGEGSRLTVL.